This T cell receptor (beta chain) stems from a study of shared clonotypes between healthy human individuals. About the research overall: A couple of women and a few men aged 18 to 49 made up the donors.

About this clone itself: The antigen is undetermined.

TCRdb's table, derived via immunoSEQ multiplex PCR, lists solely in-frame clones and lacks some. The profile shows around 2.5 million clones, approximately 93% of them singletons. Naive CD4+ cells were CD45RA-selected; the remaining cells were memory. CDR3 size: 13 residues. Germline V gene data show CDR1 as SGHTA and CDR2 as FQGTGA. Between the trimmed V and J ends, which lost 5 bases and 5 bases, there was a span of 12 bases. Study-level findings and limits: Expectations were that clonotype sharing among donors would be affected by sequencing depth.

Sequencing was done on a sample of naive CD4+ T cells from PBMCs. As for subset: CD45RA+ positively selected. V is TRBV7-3 and J is TRBJ2-5, with a tentative D call TRBD1 (5 bases). The TCR was taken from a man younger than 35 in good health. Some clones in this sample may be carry-over from other donors' samples. The CDR3 sequence is CASSRGASETQYF. The CDR3 nucleotides are TGTGCCAGCAGCCGTGGGGCTTCGGAGACCCAGTACTTC.